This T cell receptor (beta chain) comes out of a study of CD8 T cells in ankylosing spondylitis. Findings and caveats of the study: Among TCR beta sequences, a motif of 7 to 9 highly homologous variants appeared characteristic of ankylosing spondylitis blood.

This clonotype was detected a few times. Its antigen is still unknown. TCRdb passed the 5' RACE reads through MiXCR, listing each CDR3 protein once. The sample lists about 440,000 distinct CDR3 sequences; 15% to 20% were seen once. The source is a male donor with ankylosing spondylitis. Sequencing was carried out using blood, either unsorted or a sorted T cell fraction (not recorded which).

The CDR3 loop reads CASSQLRWAQRNTEAFF. The CDR3 bases are TGTGCCAGCAGCCAATTGAGGTGGGCCCAGAGGAACACTGAAGCTTTCTTT. The rearrangement joins TRBV3-1 to TRBJ1-1; D call uncertain. The germline gives CDR1 LGHDT, CDR2 YNNKEL (reference sequence). The V end was cut by 2 bases, the J end by 1 base, with 17 bases between. CDR3 length: 17 residues.